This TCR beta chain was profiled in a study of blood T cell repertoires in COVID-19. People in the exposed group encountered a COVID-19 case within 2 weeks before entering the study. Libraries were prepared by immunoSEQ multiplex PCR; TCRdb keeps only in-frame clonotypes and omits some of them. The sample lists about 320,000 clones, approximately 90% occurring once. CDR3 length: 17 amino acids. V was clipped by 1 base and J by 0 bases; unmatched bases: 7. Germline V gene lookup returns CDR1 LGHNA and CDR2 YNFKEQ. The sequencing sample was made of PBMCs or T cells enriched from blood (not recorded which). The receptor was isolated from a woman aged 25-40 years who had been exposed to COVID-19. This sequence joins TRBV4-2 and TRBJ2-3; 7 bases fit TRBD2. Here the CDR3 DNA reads TGTGCCAGCAGCCAAGGGAACGGGGGGTCAAGCACAGATACGCAGTATTTT. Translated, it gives CASSQGNGGSSTDTQYF.